This TCR beta chain was captured in a study of blood T cell repertoires in COVID-19. Study details: COVID-19 samples collected from the United States, Italy and Spain covered acute and convalescent phases. PBMCs, B-cell-depleted T cells, or T cells were the source of the cDNA or gDNA that made up the material.

Per the germline V gene, CDR1 is SGHTA and CDR2 is FQGNSA. The V gene lost 5 bases and the J gene lost 0 bases, with 23 bases spanning the gap. The CDR3 sequence is 19 residues long. Original handling: Reference gene primer amplification in the assay estimated nucleated cell counts. The data were produced by immunoSEQ multiplex PCR, yet TCRdb's version contains in-frame clones alone and is incomplete. D and trimming come from the DNA, and the V and J calls and clone size come from that table. The sample carries about 120,000 clones, around 86% recorded once. The chain carries TRBV7-2 and TRBJ2-4, with D perhaps TRBD1 (5 bases). The origin of this receptor is a man at least 80 years old with acute or convalescent COVID-19. The sample taken for sequencing was peripheral blood. Written as DNA, the CDR3 is TGTGCCAGCAGCCAACCCCTTGGGGCTACCTTGATAGCCAAAAACATTCAGTACTTC. Translated, it gives CASSQPLGATLIAKNIQYF. The variable domain in full, with the rest retrieved from reference TRBV7-2 and TRBJ2-4, is GAGVSQSPSNKVTEKGKDVELRCDPISGHTALYWYRQSLGQGLEFLIYFQGNSAPDKSGLPSDRFSAERTGGSVSTLTIQRTQQEDSAVYLCASSQPLGATLIAKNIQYFGAGTRLSVL.